One sample yielded the 25 T cell receptor beta chains listed below, sequenced in a study of blood T cell repertoires in COVID-19. Assay used: immunoSEQ multiplex PCR; TCRdb lists only in-frame clones, some missing. The sample contains approximately 300,000 clones, more than 90% of which appear only once. The sample taken for sequencing was PBMCs or T cells enriched from blood (not recorded which). The receptors originated from a man aged 55 to 70 who had recovered from COVID-19.

CDR3 nucleotides: TGTGCCATCAGGCCCACCCCGGGGTGGACTGAAGCTTTCTTT. Translation gives CAIRPTPGWTEAFF. The chain combines TRBV10-3 with TRBJ1-1; no firm D call. This CDR3 contains 14 residues. V lost 6 bases to trimming and J lost 5 bases, with 16 bases between them. The V gene's germline CDR1 is ENHRY and CDR2 SYGVKD.

This clone was seen a handful of times. The chain has TRBV4-3 and TRBJ1-5, with a possible D match to TRBD1 (5 bases). Trimming removed 4 bases at V and 5 bases at J, with 15 bases between. The CDR3 sequence is 15 residues long. Germline CDR1 LGHNA, CDR2 YSLEER. The CDR3 DNA reads TGCGCCAGCAGCCGGTCGGTTGGGGCCGATCAGCCCCAGCATTTT. Translated: CASSRSVGADQPQHF.

The chain carries TRBV27 and TRBJ2-3; D is perhaps TRBD1 (6 bases). CDR1 MNHEY and CDR2 SMNVEV come from the germline V gene (reference sequence). The CDR3 contains 14 residues. With 7 bases removed from V and 5 bases from J, the gap between germline ends came to 16 bases. CDR3 region: CASKGVPRGDTQYF. DNA of the CDR3: TGTGCCAGCAAGGGGGTTCCGAGGGGAGATACGCAGTATTTT.

The J gene is TRBJ2-2, the V gene TRBV19, with 8 nucleotides matching TRBD2. There are 17 residues in the CDR3. Germline assignment: CDR1 LNHDA and CDR2 SQIVND (reference sequence). V trimming: 4 bases; J trimming: 0 bases; junction bases outside the gene matches: 7. For the CDR3, the DNA is TGTGCCAGTAGTAGGGTACATAGCGGGACGAACACCGGGGAGCTGTTTTTT. Residues: CASSRVHSGTNTGELFF.

The genes are TRBV13 and TRBJ1-2, with 8 nucleotides matching TRBD1. The germline CDR1 and CDR2 sequences are PRHDT and FYEKMQ (reference sequence). The CDR3 is 13 amino acids. V lost 5 bases and J lost 8; bases outside the gene matches: 7. The CDR3 reads CASSTGTGRGYTF. CDR3 nucleotides: TGTGCCAGCAGCACCGGGACAGGCAGAGGCTACACCTTC.

The chain carries TRBV3-1 (or the pseudogene TRBV3-2) and TRBJ2-3; 8 bases map to TRBD2. Trimming cost V 4 bases and J 4 bases; bases outside gene matches: 4. CDR3 length: 14 amino acids. Per germline, CDR1 LGHDT and CDR2 YNNKEL (reference sequence). CDR3 DNA sequence: TGTGCCAGCAGCCTTCGGACTAGCCCAGATACGCAGTATTTT. Its translation is CASSLRTSPDTQYF.

This chain connects TRBV5-6 to TRBJ2-7, with 11 bases aligning to TRBD1. The J segment lost 2 bases and the V segment lost 0 bases, leaving 1 base of the junction unmatched. Germline-derived CDR1 and CDR2 are SGHDT and YYEEEE. The length of the CDR3 is 15 residues. This CDR3 is CASSLEGQGAYEQYF. CDR3 DNA: TGTGCCAGCAGCTTGGAGGGACAGGGGGCCTACGAGCAGTACTTC.

This chain links TRBV6-2 or TRBV6-3 with TRBJ1-5; D gene uncertain. Germline V lookup: CDR1 MNHEY, CDR2 SVGEGT. V lost 6 bases and J 7 bases, leaving 10 bases between the germline ends. The CDR3 spans 12 residues. In DNA form, the CDR3 reads TGTGCCAGCAGCAACACATTCCAGCCCCAGCATTTT. Protein: CASSNTFQPQHF.

This chain connects TRBV6-5 to TRBJ1-1; D remains ambiguous. V was clipped by 5 bases and J by 1 base, with 8 bases between them. CDR3 length: 13 amino acids. Germline V gives CDR1 MNHEY, CDR2 SVGAGI. The CDR3 loop is CASSKHGNTEAFF. CDR3 nucleotides: TGTGCCAGCAGTAAACATGGGAACACTGAAGCTTTCTTT.

The chain carries TRBV18 and TRBJ1-1; 8 positions agree with TRBD1. CDR1 is KGHSH, CDR2 LQKENI, per germline. Germline trimming cut 3 bases from V and 9 bases from J; bases unmatched to any gene: 9. CDR3 length: 14 residues. CDR3 amino acids: CASSPRGDRQKAFF. The CDR3 coding sequence is TGTGCCAGCTCACCCCGAGGGGACAGGCAAAAAGCTTTCTTT.

The chain joins TRBV11-3 to TRBJ2-1; D may be TRBD1 (6 bases). Germline CDR1 reads SGHNT; CDR2 reads YENEEA. The ends were cut back, 3 bases at V and 8 bases at J, with 20 bases in the middle. The CDR3 spans 16 residues. CDR3 amino acids: CASSLGAARVVDEQFF. The CDR3 DNA reads as TGTGCCAGCAGCTTGGGGGCGGCGCGGGTGGTCGATGAGCAGTTCTTC.

This clone has more than one count but fewer than ten. The chain has TRBV7-6 and TRBJ2-7, with TRBD1 matching over 8 bases. The CDR3 has 16 residues. Germline CDR1 and CDR2: SGHVS and FNYEAQ. Trimming at V came to 0 bases and at J to 5 bases, leaving 9 bases not matched to a gene. The CDR3 DNA sequence: TGTGCCAGCAGCTTAGCCGCCGGGACAGGCGGCAACGAGCAGTACTTC. Amino acid sequence: CASSLAAGTGGNEQYF.

V gene TRBV7-2 combines with J gene TRBJ2-1, with D perhaps matching TRBD2 (6 bases). This CDR3 contains 14 residues. The V gene lost 3 bases and the J gene lost 10 bases, with 16 bases spanning the gap. Germline CDR1 reads SGHTA; CDR2 reads FQGNSA. The DNA for the CDR3 is TGTGCCAGCAGCTTGGTGGCAGAAACTAGCGAGCAGTTCTTC. Translation: CASSLVAETSEQFF.

The CDR3 loop is CSVEVGPRTEAFF. Here the CDR3 DNA reads TGCAGCGTTGAAGTGGGGCCGCGGACTGAAGCTTTCTTT. The gene calls are TRBV29-1 and TRBJ1-1; the D gene is possibly TRBD1 (5 bases). CDR1 is SQVTM, CDR2 ANQGSEA, per germline. This CDR3 spans 13 amino acids. V was trimmed by 1 base and J by 5 bases, leaving 11 bases between them.

The chain couples TRBV18 to TRBJ2-1; 9 nucleotides match TRBD1. Germline values: CDR1 KGHSH, CDR2 LQKENI. With V trimmed by 2 bases and J by 8 bases, 16 bases remained unmatched. The CDR3 is 18 residues long. The CDR3 reads CASSPGTGLIGGRDEQFF. The CDR3 nucleotides are TGTGCCAGCTCACCAGGGACAGGGTTGATCGGCGGGAGAGATGAGCAGTTCTTC.

At least ten counts were recorded for this clone. The chain couples TRBV2 to TRBJ1-1; 7 nucleotides line up with TRBD1. Losses at the gene ends were 2 bases for V and 2 bases for J; bases not matched to a gene: 5. CDR1 and CDR2 from the germline V gene are SNHLY and FYNNEI. The CDR3 runs 15 residues. CDR3: CASSEYRGGNTEAFF. Written as DNA, the CDR3 is TGTGCCAGCAGTGAATACAGGGGCGGTAACACTGAAGCTTTCTTT.

This clone was seen a few times. The chain is built from TRBV30 and TRBJ1-4, with D unclear. Trimming stripped 2 bases from V and 7 bases from J, with 17 bases between. Germline loops: CDR1 GTSNPN, CDR2 SVGIG (reference sequence). CDR3 length equals 15 residues. The CDR3 DNA is TGTGCCTGGAGTCCCCCGGACTTACGTGGTGAAAAACTGTTTTTT. It is translated as CAWSPPDLRGEKLFF.

V and J are TRBV19 and TRBJ2-4; possibly TRBD2 for D (5 bases). Germline assignment: CDR1 LNHDA and CDR2 SQIVND (reference sequence). This CDR3 is 15 amino acids long. With 3 bases removed from V and 9 bases from J, the gap between germline ends came to 18 bases. This chain's CDR3 is CASSISASWVSIQYF. The CDR3 DNA is TGTGCCAGTAGTATTAGCGCTAGCTGGGTAAGCATTCAGTACTTC.

This clone was observed a single time. J is TRBJ2-1 and V is TRBV19, with a possible D match to TRBD2 (5 bases). This CDR3 is 13 amino acids long. Per germline, CDR1 LNHDA and CDR2 SQIVND (reference sequence). This CDR3 reads CGRGRSSYNEQFF. Here the CDR3 DNA reads TGTGGACGGGGAAGGAGCTCCTACAATGAGCAGTTCTTC.

V and J are TRBV7-3 and TRBJ2-5, with D uncertain. The germline V gene encodes CDR1 SGHTA and CDR2 FQGTGA. V lost 1 base and J lost 2, with 8 bases in between. CDR3 length equals 14 residues. CDR3 DNA: TGTGCCAGCAGCTTAATTTTTCCTCAAGAGACCCAGTACTTC. Translating it yields CASSLIFPQETQYF.

This clone was seen only once. This chain links TRBV7-9 with TRBJ2-7; a possible D gene is TRBD2 (6 bases). Germline V gives CDR1 SEHNR, CDR2 FQNEAQ (reference sequence). The CDR3 length is 13 residues. V was cut by 2 bases and J by 6 bases, with 11 bases left in between. The CDR3 DNA is TGTGCCAGCAGCTTACCTGCGGGGCTCGAGCAGTACTTC. Translated, it gives CASSLPAGLEQYF.

The chain couples TRBV6-2 or TRBV6-3 to TRBJ2-6; a weak D match, TRBD2 (6 bases). Trimming stripped 3 bases from V and 1 base from J, with 19 bases between. CDR1 is MNHEY and CDR2 is SVGEGT in the germline V gene. The CDR3 is made up of 19 amino acids. The CDR3 is CASSYAGKEVKSGANVLTF. The CDR3 nucleotides are TGTGCCAGCAGTTATGCGGGGAAGGAGGTAAAATCTGGGGCCAACGTCCTGACTTTC.

The chain recombines TRBV5-6 with TRBJ1-3; 8 bases align to TRBD1. The J segment lost 0 bases and the V segment lost 1 base, leaving 3 bases of the junction unmatched. The CDR3 has 16 residues. The germline V gene has CDR1 SGHDT and CDR2 YYEEEE. The CDR3 loop is CASSLRQGLSGNTIYF. CDR3 bases: TGTGCCAGCAGCTTGAGACAGGGGCTCTCTGGAAACACCATATATTTT.

V usage is TRBV6-5 and J usage is TRBJ1-2; no definite D call. V was pared by 8 bases and J by 7 bases, with 14 bases between. This CDR3 spans 12 amino acids. CDR1 MNHEY and CDR2 SVGAGI come from the germline V gene. The CDR3, as DNA: TGTGCCAGCGGACCGGGAATCTCTGGCTACACCTTC. Protein product: CASGPGISGYTF.

This clone was seen a single time. This CDR3 is CAWSDIRGRIHEQYF. CDR3 DNA: TGTGCCTGGAGTGACATCAGGGGGCGAATTCACGAGCAGTACTTC. The V gene is TRBV30, the J gene TRBJ2-7; TRBD1 matches at 8 bases. J lost 5 bases, V lost 1 base, and 10 bases had no gene match. This CDR3 comprises 15 residues. From germline, CDR1 is GTSNPN and CDR2 SVGIG (reference sequence).